These 20 T cell receptor beta chains originate from one sample sequenced in a study of spatial heterogeneity in lung cancer. Regarding time point: blood at routine non-recurrence follow-up after resection. TCRdb recomputed calls from the 5' RACE reads with MiXCR, one row per CDR3 protein. The table records about 47,000 distinct CDR3 sequences, 12% of them present only once. The sequencing here drew on PBMCs, taken at follow-up. These TCRs come from a male donor with early-stage non-small cell lung cancer.

This sequence joins TRBV7-6 and TRBJ1-1, with a tentative D call TRBD1 (5 bases). Germline CDR1 is SGHVS and CDR2 is FNYEAQ. Trimming removed 7 bases at V and 4 bases at J, with 10 bases between. This CDR3 is 12 amino acids long. As DNA, the CDR3 is TGTGCCAGCATTGGGGCCGGCACTGAAGCTTTCTTT. Amino acid sequence: CASIGAGTEAFF.

Concerning this clonotype: At one boundary the junction diverges from the germline segment, which might be a read error. This chain uses TRBV7-2 with TRBJ2-7, with D possibly matching TRBD2 (5 bases). The CDR3 length is 13 residues. From germline, CDR1 is SGHTA and CDR2 FQGNSA. CDR3 coding DNA: TGTGCCAGCAGCTTAGCTAGAGACTACGAGCATAACTTC. As protein: CASSLARDYEHNF.

This clonotype showed up just a few times. The genes are TRBV29-1 and TRBJ2-5; TRBD1 agrees at 8 bases. Germline CDR1 is SQVTM and CDR2 is ANQGSEA. V lost 6 bases and J lost 2; bases outside the gene matches: 5. The CDR3 runs 13 residues. For the CDR3, the DNA is TGCAGCGTGGACAGGGATCTTCAAGAGACCCAGTACTTC. Its translation is CSVDRDLQETQYF.

The CDR3 spells CASSLRSGILDTQYF. CDR3 nucleotide sequence: TGTGCCAGCAGCCTTAGAAGTGGCATATTGGATACGCAGTATTTT. V usage is TRBV11-1 and J usage is TRBJ2-3; no reliable D call. Trimming took 5 bases from V and 6 from J, leaving 18 bases between them. There are 15 residues in the CDR3. CDR1 is SGHAT, CDR2 FQDESV, per germline (reference sequence). Combining the CDR3 with reference TRBV11-1 and TRBJ2-3 gives the whole variable domain EAEVAQSPRYKITEKSQAVAFWCDPISGHATLYWYRQILGQGPELLVQFQDESVVDDSQLPKDRFSAERLKGVDSTLKIQPAELGDSAMYLCASSLRSGILDTQYFGPGTRLTVL.

This clonotype was observed at least ten times. The chain couples TRBV12-5 to TRBJ2-3; 11 bases fit TRBD2. There are 15 residues in the CDR3. V lost 5 bases and J lost 2; bases outside the gene matches: 3. Per the germline V gene, CDR1 is LGHNT and CDR2 is FRNRAP. This CDR3 is CASGPGLAATDTQYF. In DNA form, the CDR3 reads TGTGCTAGTGGTCCGGGACTAGCGGCCACAGATACGCAGTATTTT.

This clonotype was found many times. The chain joins TRBV27 to TRBJ1-4, with 8 bases aligning to TRBD1. V shed 5 bases and J 3 bases; nucleotides not matched to a gene: 5. Germline V gives CDR1 MNHEY, CDR2 SMNVEV (reference sequence). CDR3 length equals 15 residues. The chain's CDR3 is CASSLTGASNEKLFF. The CDR3 coding sequence is TGTGCCAGCAGTCTGACAGGGGCATCTAATGAAAAACTGTTTTTT.

This clonotype was recorded many times. The rearrangement links TRBV29-1 to TRBJ2-3; TRBD2 is a possible D gene (7 bases). CDR3 length: 13 amino acids. Germline lookup yields CDR1 SQVTM and CDR2 ANQGSEA. CDR3 DNA sequence: TGCAGTCCCCGGCGGGGGCTCACAGATACGCAGTATTTT. It yields the protein CSPRRGLTDTQYF.

This clonotype was found a few times. This chain links TRBV3-1 with TRBJ1-1; D gene ambiguous. The V end was cut by 1 base, the J end by 3 bases, with 9 bases between. Germline lookup yields CDR1 LGHDT and CDR2 YNNKEL (reference sequence). The CDR3 extends over 14 amino acids. CDR3: CASSQGPPHTEAFF. Written as DNA, the CDR3 is TGTGCCAGCAGCCAAGGACCGCCTCACACTGAAGCTTTCTTT.

CDR3 in DNA: TGTGCCAGCAGCCCTCCCGGGACAGGGGTCGAAAAACTGTTTTTT. It codes for CASSPPGTGVEKLFF. This chain connects TRBV9 to TRBJ1-4; 10 positions agree with TRBD1. This CDR3 has 15 residues. Germline V gene lookup returns CDR1 SGDLS and CDR2 YYNGEE. The ends lost 4 bases at V and 8 bases at J; junction bases unmatched: 8.

Many counts were recorded for this clonotype. The chain couples TRBV11-2 to TRBJ2-7, with D perhaps matching TRBD1 or TRBD2 (5 bases each). This CDR3 contains 15 residues. The ends were cut back, 1 base at V and 7 bases at J, with 17 bases in the middle. Germline V gene lookup returns CDR1 SGHAT and CDR2 FQNNGV. CDR3 DNA: TGTGCCAGCAGCTTAGGAGGGACGGCTCTGGGTGAGCAGTACTTC. Amino acid sequence: CASSLGGTALGEQYF.

This clonotype was observed a handful of times. This chain connects TRBV18 to TRBJ1-4; D possibly corresponds to TRBD1 (5 bases). This CDR3 has 16 amino acids. CDR1 KGHSH and CDR2 LQKENI come from the germline V gene. V lost 8 bases, J lost 4 bases, and 20 bases lay in between. The CDR3 DNA reads TGTGCCAGCCAATCCGACCGGGACCTTAATAATGAAAAACTGTTTTTT. Its translation is CASQSDRDLNNEKLFF.

This clonotype was recorded a few times. The germline gene is not matched at one end of the junction; a read error may be the cause. V is TRBV7-9 and J is TRBJ1-1; 8 bases are a match to TRBD1. The length of the CDR3 is 14 residues. In germline, CDR1 is SEHNR, CDR2 FQNEAQ (reference sequence). CDR3 sequence: CVSSIPLGTGQAFF. The CDR3 nucleotides read TGTGTCAGCAGTATTCCACTCGGGACAGGTCAAGCTTTCTTT.

This clonotype showed up just a few times. The V gene is TRBV7-3, the J gene TRBJ2-3; TRBD1 agrees at 7 bases. V shed 4 bases and J 2 bases; nucleotides not matched to a gene: 3. Germline V gives CDR1 SGHTA, CDR2 FQGTGA. The CDR3 totals 14 residues. CDR3 sequence reads: CASSSGQPTDTQYF. CDR3 bases: TGTGCCAGCAGCTCGGGACAGCCCACAGATACGCAGTATTTT.

This clonotype was detected ten times or more. This rearrangement joins TRBV12-3 or TRBV12-4 to TRBJ1-2; the D gene is possibly TRBD1 (5 bases). The CDR3 is made up of 13 amino acids. V shed 4 bases and J shed 4 bases, with 10 bases lying between them. The CDR3 coding sequence is TGTGCCAGCAGTTATGACAGCGCCTATGGCTACACCTTC. This sequence encodes CASSYDSAYGYTF.

This clonotype came up many times. The V gene is TRBV6-8, the J gene TRBJ1-1, with TRBD1 as a possible D gene (5 bases). The CDR3 runs 16 residues. V lost 5 bases, J lost 0 bases, and 16 bases lay in between. In germline, CDR1 is MNHGY, CDR2 SAAAGT. The CDR3 coding sequence is TGTGCCAGCAGTCTCATACTCGGACACATGAACACTGAAGCTTTCTTT. It codes for CASSLILGHMNTEAFF.

This clonotype has just a few counts. The chain joins TRBV6-2 or TRBV6-3 to TRBJ2-1; 7 nucleotides match TRBD1. Germline CDR1 MNHEY, CDR2 SVGEGT. The ends lost 4 bases at V and 2 bases at J; junction bases unmatched: 5. The CDR3 has 15 residues. The CDR3 sequence: CASSLPRGTYNEQFF. CDR3 sequence (DNA): TGTGCCAGCAGTTTACCCAGGGGGACCTACAATGAGCAGTTCTTC.

The table lists this clonotype with many counts. The chain links TRBV10-2 to TRBJ1-2, with a tentative D call TRBD1 (6 bases). Germline values: CDR1 WSHSY, CDR2 SAAADI. Deletions cut 2 bases from V and 6 bases from J, with 16 bases between. This CDR3 has 15 residues. This CDR3 reads CASSEADRDTDGYTF. The DNA of the CDR3 is TGCGCCAGCAGTGAGGCGGACCGGGACACAGATGGCTACACCTTC.

Points on this clonotype: A much larger clone is a single base away; this may be a read error. CDR3 nucleotide sequence: TGTGCCAGCAGACCCGGGCTAACTAGCGCCCAAGAGACCCAGTACTTC. Its translation: CASRPGLTSAQETQYF. The chain has TRBV7-8 and TRBJ2-5; TRBD2 agrees at 7 bases. With 6 bases clipped from V and 1 base from J, the junction kept 11 bases outside the gene matches. The CDR3 has 16 amino acids. The V gene's germline CDR1 is SGHVS and CDR2 FQNEAQ.

The chain has TRBV15 and TRBJ2-7, with D maybe TRBD1 (6 bases). CDR1 is LNHNV and CDR2 is YYDKDF in the germline V gene (reference sequence). Trimming removed 0 bases from V and 1 base from J, with 7 bases in between. This CDR3 is 14 amino acids long. The CDR3 DNA sequence: TGTGCCACCAGCAGAGATCAGGGGTCCTACGAGCAGTACTTC. It yields the protein CATSRDQGSYEQYF. Filled out from reference TRBV15 and TRBJ2-7, the complete variable domain reads DAMVIQNPRYQVTQFGKPVTLSCSQTLNHNVMYWYQQKSSQAPKLLFHYYDKDFNNEADTPDNFQSRRPNTSFCFLDIRSPGLGDTAMYLCATSRDQGSYEQYFGPGTRLTVT.

The chain employs TRBV7-2 and TRBJ2-5; maybe TRBD2 (6 bases). V was cut by 1 base and J by 7 bases, with 13 bases left in between. Germline V gene data show CDR1 as SGHTA and CDR2 as FQGNSA. This CDR3 region has 14 residues. The CDR3 region has the DNA TGTGCCAGCAGCTTAGGGACTACCCCGGGGACCCAGTACTTC. It translates to CASSLGTTPGTQYF.